The 15 T cell receptor beta chains below all came from one sample that was sequenced in a study of blood T cell repertoires in COVID-19. This table comes from immunoSEQ multiplex PCR, and its TCRdb copy is limited to in-frame clones, with some not included. The sample has under 250,000 clones, 80% to 90% seen once. The specimen was PBMCs or T cells enriched from blood (not recorded which). The receptors here all came from a woman in her 30s with acute COVID-19.

This clone occurred once. The chain links TRBV6-5 to TRBJ2-7, with D possibly matching TRBD1 (5 bases). The V gene lost 2 bases and the J gene lost 4 bases, with 9 bases spanning the gap. Germline assignment: CDR1 MNHEY and CDR2 SVGAGI. CDR3 size: 13 residues. CDR3 region: CASSYIDSYEQYF. The CDR3, as DNA: TGTGCCAGCAGTTACATCGACAGTTACGAGCAGTACTTC.

The chain uses TRBV3-1 (or the pseudogene TRBV3-2) and TRBJ2-7; TRBD2 might be the D (5 bases). In germline, CDR1 is LGHDT, CDR2 YNNKEL (reference sequence). V lost 4 bases and J 7 bases, leaving 11 bases between the germline ends. This CDR3 contains 12 residues. The CDR3 DNA follows: TGTGCCAGCAGCCCAGGAGGCGGGGAGCAGTACTTC. It codes for CASSPGGGEQYF.

This clone was recorded only once. The rearrangement uses TRBV3-1 (or the pseudogene TRBV3-2) and TRBJ1-6; maybe TRBD1 (5 bases). V lost 3 bases, J lost 12 bases, and 21 bases lay in between. This CDR3 has 16 amino acids. Germline CDR1 LGHDT, CDR2 YNNKEL (reference sequence). The CDR3: CASSQTERWGRRPLHF. The CDR3 coding sequence is TGTGCCAGCAGCCAGACCGAACGCTGGGGCCGTAGACCCCTCCACTTT.

This clone was recorded a few times. V gene TRBV5-1 combines with J gene TRBJ2-7; 7 nucleotides match TRBD1. The CDR3 sequence is 17 residues long. In germline, CDR1 is SGHRS, CDR2 YFSETQ. V lost 0 bases, J lost 3 bases, and 12 bases stayed unmatched. CDR3 region: CASSLAIGTEVFYEQYF. Written as DNA, the CDR3 is TGCGCCAGCAGCTTGGCAATTGGGACAGAGGTTTTCTACGAGCAGTACTTC.

CDR3 nucleotides: TGTGCCAGCAGCTTAAGGACAGGGGTCTCCTACGAGCAGTACTTC. Translation: CASSLRTGVSYEQYF. The chain combines TRBV7-9 with TRBJ2-7; 9 bases agree with TRBD1. From germline, CDR1 is SEHNR and CDR2 FQNEAQ (reference sequence). The CDR3 consists of 15 residues. V lost 2 bases and J lost 0; bases outside the gene matches: 2.

V is TRBV12-3 or TRBV12-4 and J is TRBJ1-4, with D hard to call. This CDR3 spans 13 amino acids. Trimming took off 2 bases at V and 5 bases at J, with 6 bases between the two ends. In DNA form, the CDR3 reads TGTGCCAGCAGTTTATGGCGGAATGAAAAACTGTTTTTT. This encodes CASSLWRNEKLFF.

With regard to this clone: At the DNA level, this CDR3 is encoded by other sequences in the same sample as well. This sequence joins TRBV5-5 and TRBJ2-7; no firm D call. V was pared by 0 bases and J by 3 bases, with 4 bases between. Germline-derived CDR1 and CDR2 are SGHKS and YYEKEE (reference sequence). The CDR3 extends over 12 amino acids. The CDR3 bases are TGTGCCAGCAGCTTGGGAGGCTACGAGCAGTACTTC. Its protein is CASSLGGYEQYF.

V is TRBV6-5 and J is TRBJ2-1; D is possibly TRBD1 (6 bases). Germline V gene data show CDR1 as MNHEY and CDR2 as SVGAGI. Trimming took off 7 bases at V and 10 bases at J, with 11 bases between the two ends. The CDR3 is 11 residues long. CDR3 DNA: TGTGCCAGCATGGGGGCGAGGGAGCAGTTCTTC. This translates into CASMGAREQFF.

The chain employs TRBV18 and TRBJ2-1; D perhaps matches TRBD2 (5 bases). Germline V CDR1 and CDR2: KGHSH, LQKENI. The CDR3 covers 15 residues. Trimming stripped 4 bases from V and 4 bases from J, with 14 bases between. The CDR3 DNA reads as TGTGCCAGCTCACACGGAGGCGGTCCTTACAATGAGCAGTTCTTC. It is translated as CASSHGGGPYNEQFF.

This chain connects TRBV6-1 to TRBJ1-2; a weak D match, TRBD1 (5 bases). V was clipped by 3 bases and J by 10 bases, with 12 bases between them. This CDR3 has 12 residues. The germline V gene has CDR1 MNHNS and CDR2 SASEGT. CDR3 in amino acids: CASSEIGGDYTF. The CDR3 DNA reads TGTGCCAGCAGTGAGATCGGGGGGGACTACACCTTC.

The chain has TRBV9 and TRBJ2-5; TRBD2 agrees at 8 bases. Germline CDR1 reads SGDLS; CDR2 reads YYNGEE. This CDR3 is 15 amino acids long. The V and J ends lost 0 bases and 2 bases, in that order; junction bases with no gene match: 3. CDR3 coding DNA: TGTGCCAGCAGCGTAGGGTCTAGCGGGCAAGAGACCCAGTACTTC. It specifies CASSVGSSGQETQYF.

By sample fraction, this clone is large. V and J are TRBV7-6 and TRBJ2-2, with 9 bases matching TRBD1. The CDR3 totals 16 residues. The V and J ends lost 5 bases and 0 bases, in that order; junction bases with no gene match: 4. Germline CDR1 reads SGHVS; CDR2 reads FNYEAQ. CDR3 amino acids: CASSPRQGANTGELFF. The CDR3 nucleotides read TGTGCCAGCAGCCCGCGACAGGGGGCGAACACCGGGGAGCTGTTTTTT.

The V and J genes are TRBV2 and TRBJ1-2, with D perhaps matching TRBD1 (6 bases). Trimming removed 8 bases from V and 5 bases from J, with 12 bases in between. Germline V gene data show CDR1 as SNHLY and CDR2 as FYNNEI. This CDR3 spans 12 amino acids. The CDR3 spells CASSGTRYGYTF. CDR3 nucleotide sequence: TGTGCCAGCTCCGGGACACGGTATGGCTACACCTTC.

This clone was counted a few times. The V call is TRBV11-2, the J call TRBJ1-2; tentative D call: TRBD1 (5 bases). CDR1 and CDR2 (germline): SGHAT, FQNNGV. The V end was cut by 5 bases, the J end by 4 bases, with 11 bases between. The CDR3 runs to 13 residues. The chain's CDR3 is CASSPGHSYGYTF. For the CDR3, the DNA is TGTGCCAGCAGCCCCGGACATAGCTATGGCTACACCTTC.

The chain couples TRBV7-8 to TRBJ1-4; 8 nucleotides line up with TRBD1. V gave up 6 bases and J gave up 8 bases; unmatched junction bases: 11. The CDR3 contains 15 residues. The V gene's germline CDR1 is SGHVS and CDR2 FQNEAQ. The CDR3 region is CASRANRDRPEKLFF. The CDR3 DNA follows: TGTGCCAGCAGGGCTAATCGGGACAGGCCCGAAAAACTGTTTTTT.